The 11 T cell receptor beta chains listed next were all sequenced from one sample in a study of blood T cell repertoires in COVID-19 (dated by TCRdb to the early 2020s). The method was the immunoSEQ multiplex PCR assay. In TCRdb, the immuneACCESS table is reduced to in-frame sequences with V and J assigned. These tables do not hold every clone; where another copy was compared, an unresolved V gene accounts for under half, and the others remain unexplained. Here the sample has a few hundred thousand clones; 80% to 90% occur a single time. In total, the top ten clones hold around 4.6% of the sample. Sequencing was performed on PBMCs or T cells enriched from blood (not recorded which). The origin of the receptors is a man younger than 40 who had recovered from COVID-19.

The rearrangement joins TRBV18 to TRBJ1-1; D unclear. Germline-derived CDR1 and CDR2 are KGHSH and LQKENI. The length of the CDR3 is 12 residues. Deletions cut 3 bases from V and 8 bases from J, with 10 bases between. Here the CDR3 DNA reads TGTGCCAGCTCACCGGCCGGGAGGGAAGCTTTCTTT. This codes for CASSPAGREAFF.

This chain connects TRBV2 to TRBJ1-1; D is perhaps TRBD1 (5 bases). The CDR3 is 14 amino acids. V was cut by 7 bases and J by 0 bases, with 12 bases left in between. Germline values: CDR1 SNHLY, CDR2 FYNNEI. Here the CDR3 DNA reads TGTGCCAGCACCCGGGGGATCATGAACACTGAAGCTTTCTTT. Amino acid sequence: CASTRGIMNTEAFF.

This chain links TRBV19 with TRBJ1-4; D ambiguous. Germline CDR1 and CDR2: LNHDA and SQIVND (reference sequence). This CDR3 has 15 residues. The V gene lost 3 bases and the J gene lost 1 base, with 9 bases spanning the gap. In DNA form, the CDR3 reads TGTGCCAGTAGTATGATCGGAGGAACTAATGAAAAACTGTTTTTT. It is translated as CASSMIGGTNEKLFF. The full variable domain, its missing parts supplied by reference TRBV19 and TRBJ1-4, is DGGITQSPKYLFRKEGQNVTLSCEQNLNHDAMYWYRQDPGQGLRLIYYSQIVNDFQKGDIAEGYSVSREKKESFPLTVTSAQKNPTAFYLCASSMIGGTNEKLFFGSGTQLSVL.

J is TRBJ2-5 and V is TRBV9; 12 nucleotides match TRBD1. Trimming at V came to 4 bases and at J to 4 bases, leaving 5 bases not matched to a gene. This CDR3 comprises 15 residues. In germline, CDR1 is SGDLS, CDR2 YYNGEE. CDR3 DNA sequence: TGTGCCAGCAGCTCCGGGACAGGGGGCGGAGAGACCCAGTACTTC. Its translation is CASSSGTGGGETQYF.

The chain is built from TRBV2 and TRBJ1-2; 10 bases are a match to TRBD1. Germline V gives CDR1 SNHLY, CDR2 FYNNEI. This CDR3 comprises 14 residues. The V gene end was trimmed by 6 bases and the J gene end by 8 bases; junction bases not matched to a gene: 9. The CDR3 bases are TGTGCCAGCAGCCTGTCCGGGACAGGGGACGGCTACACCTTC. Protein sequence: CASSLSGTGDGYTF.

This clone was observed a few times. CDR3 in amino acids: CASSLQESIEQYF. DNA for the CDR3: TGTGCCAGCAGCTTACAGGAGTCCATCGAGCAGTACTTC. The rearrangement joins TRBV5-5 to TRBJ2-7; TRBD1 is a possible D gene (5 bases). The germline V gene encodes CDR1 SGHKS and CDR2 YYEKEE (reference sequence). The germline V and J ends were trimmed by 2 bases and 6 bases, with 12 bases remaining between them. The CDR3 spans 13 residues.

The chain employs TRBV19 and TRBJ2-7; D remains unclear. CDR1 LNHDA and CDR2 SQIVND come from the germline V gene (reference sequence). The CDR3 spans 14 residues. The V and J ends lost 1 base and 4 bases respectively, with 11 bases between them. The CDR3, as DNA: TGTGCCAGTAGTATAGGGCTGCAGGCTTACGAGCAGTACTTC. Translating gives CASSIGLQAYEQYF.

The chain has TRBV5-5 and TRBJ1-5; 12 positions agree with TRBD1. This CDR3 has 15 amino acids. J was trimmed by 7 bases and V by 3 bases; bases with no gene match: 5. Germline loops: CDR1 SGHKS, CDR2 YYEKEE (reference sequence). CDR3 residues: CASSWGQGARQPQHF. The CDR3 bases are TGTGCCAGCAGCTGGGGACAGGGGGCACGACAGCCCCAGCATTTT. Looking up the rest from reference TRBV5-5 and TRBJ1-5 gives the full variable domain: DAGVTQSPTHLIKTRGQQVTLRCSPISGHKSVSWYQQVLGQGPQFIFQYYEKEERGRGNFPDRFSARQFPNYSSELNVNALLLGDSALYLCASSWGQGARQPQHFGDGTRLSIL.

V and J are TRBV9 and TRBJ2-3; tentative D call: TRBD2 (6 bases). The CDR3 is made up of 18 amino acids. The germline V and J ends were trimmed by 3 bases and 2 bases, with 22 bases remaining between them. Germline V gene data show CDR1 as SGDLS and CDR2 as YYNGEE. This CDR3 reads CASSAPRGGATFTDTQYF. The CDR3 bases are TGTGCCAGCAGCGCCCCGAGGGGAGGAGCAACCTTCACAGATACGCAGTATTTT.

A few counts support this clone. The chain carries TRBV27 and TRBJ2-7; the match to TRBD1 covers 8 bases. Germline trimming cut 6 bases from V and 5 bases from J; bases unmatched to any gene: 9. This CDR3 contains 14 residues. Germline CDR1 is MNHEY and CDR2 is SMNVEV (reference sequence). CDR3 region: CASRIGQGRDEQYF. The CDR3 coding sequence is TGTGCCAGCAGAATCGGACAGGGACGCGACGAGCAGTACTTC.

The rearrangement joins TRBV6-5 to TRBJ1-1, with 9 nucleotides matching TRBD1. Germline assignment: CDR1 MNHEY and CDR2 SVGAGI. This CDR3 has 16 residues. The J segment lost 5 bases and the V segment lost 2 bases, leaving 9 bases of the junction unmatched. The CDR3 region is CASSYRLTGGRTEAFF. The CDR3 region has the DNA TGTGCCAGCAGTTACCGACTCACAGGGGGCCGTACTGAAGCTTTCTTT.